A single sample is the source of the 6 T cell receptor beta chains below, sequenced in a study of cytomegalovirus exposure and HLA in healthy donors. TCRdb's copy holds only in-frame clones and misses some; the assay was immunoSEQ multiplex PCR. The sample includes almost 200,000 clones, about 81% of them seen just once. Specimen: PBMCs. Every receptor here comes from a woman in her thirties in good health and CMV-seronegative.

The chain uses TRBV11-2 and TRBJ2-2; D is perhaps TRBD1 (6 bases). Trimming removed 5 bases from V and 6 bases from J, with 10 bases in between. This CDR3 spans 13 amino acids. The germline V gene has CDR1 SGHAT and CDR2 FQNNGV. As DNA, the CDR3 is TGTGCCAGCAGCGGGGACACACCCGGGGAGCTGTTTTTT. Amino acids: CASSGDTPGELFF.

V and J are TRBV27 and TRBJ2-2; D not certain. There are 13 residues in the CDR3. Germline V gene sequence: CDR1 MNHEY, CDR2 SMNVEV (reference sequence). Trimming left V 7 bases short and J 1 base short, with 7 bases between. CDR3 residues: CASIEWNTGELFF. CDR3 DNA sequence: TGTGCCAGCATTGAGTGGAACACCGGGGAGCTGTTTTTT.

The chain carries TRBV5-4 and TRBJ1-2; D may be TRBD1 (6 bases). Germline CDR1 is SGHNT and CDR2 is YYREEE (reference sequence). The CDR3 sequence is 15 residues long. Trimming removed 3 bases at V and 6 bases at J, with 18 bases between. In DNA, the CDR3 is TGTGCCAGCAGCTCAAACGGGGGGCGCGATGATGGCTACACCTTC. This sequence encodes CASSSNGGRDDGYTF.

This chain links TRBV5-6 with TRBJ2-1, with D maybe TRBD2 (6 bases). Trimming took off 2 bases at V and 4 bases at J, with 16 bases between the two ends. The CDR3 totals 16 residues. Germline V CDR1 and CDR2: SGHDT, YYEEEE. CDR3 nucleotide sequence: TGTGCCAGCAGCTTCGGCGGGATCGGGGCATACAATGAGCAGTTCTTC. Its translation: CASSFGGIGAYNEQFF.

The table lists this clone with a few counts. The chain recombines TRBV2 with TRBJ1-5; 7 bases agree with TRBD1. V lost 10 bases and J lost 6; bases outside the gene matches: 9. The germline V gene has CDR1 SNHLY and CDR2 FYNNEI. The CDR3 has 13 residues. CDR3: CATAGGGGQPQHF. In DNA, the CDR3 is TGTGCCACAGCGGGAGGGGGCGGTCAGCCCCAGCATTTT.

This clone occurred once. This sequence joins TRBV2 and TRBJ2-2; 12 positions agree with TRBD2. The CDR3 length is 17 residues. The V gene's germline CDR1 is SNHLY and CDR2 FYNNEI. V was clipped by 9 bases and J by 0 bases; unmatched bases: 8. The CDR3 DNA reads as TGTGCCAGGGGCACCGGGACTAGCGGGTCGAACACCGGGGAGCTGTTTTTT. Residues: CARGTGTSGSNTGELFF.